The rows below give T cell receptor beta chains drawn from one sample of a study of T cell changes during pregnancy in multiple sclerosis. Sequenced by immunoSEQ multiplex PCR; TCRdb stores in-frame clones only, minus some. This table holds under 85,000 clones, 90% found once. The sample in question was peripheral blood, obtained in the third trimester of pregnancy. The receptors were gathered from a female donor with multiple sclerosis, enrolled in a pregnancy study. Both conserved end residues are part of each CDR3. D genes are given only for firm matches. Clone size is given for some rows only: seen once, a few or many times, or a class if the clone is expanded.

clone_size: .
j_call: TRBJ2-2
v_call: TRBV13
d_call: .
cdr3_aa: CASKFIRGNTGELFF
cdr3_nt: TGTGCCAGCAAGTTTATACGGGGGAACACCGGGGAGCTGTTTTTT

clone_size: .
j_call: TRBJ1-5
v_call: TRBV7-2
d_call: .
cdr3_aa: CASSYNRNQPQHF
cdr3_nt: TGTGCCAGCAGTTACAATCGCAATCAGCCCCAGCATTTT

clone_size: once
j_call: TRBJ2-7
v_call: TRBV19
d_call: .
cdr3_aa: CASSRSEKAYEQYF
cdr3_nt: TGTGCCAGTAGTCGGAGCGAGAAGGCATACGAGCAGTACTTC

clone_size: once
j_call: TRBJ1-1
v_call: TRBV5-1
d_call: .
cdr3_aa: CASSLDAGNTEAFF
cdr3_nt: TGCGCCAGCAGCTTGGACGCGGGGAACACTGAAGCTTTCTTT

clone_size: .
j_call: TRBJ2-5
v_call: TRBV5-1
d_call: TRBD1
cdr3_aa: CASRSGTGGKETQYF
cdr3_nt: TGCGCCAGCAGGTCCGGGACAGGGGGAAAAGAGACCCAGTACTTC

clone_size: .
j_call: TRBJ2-1
v_call: TRBV9
d_call: .
cdr3_aa: CASSVGGTVGAYNEQFF
cdr3_nt: TGTGCCAGCAGCGTAGGAGGGACTGTGGGGGCCTACAATGAGCAGTTCTTC

clone_size: .
j_call: TRBJ2-7
v_call: TRBV27
d_call: TRBD2
cdr3_aa: CASSPGLAGGAYEQYF
cdr3_nt: TGTGCCAGCAGTCCGGGACTAGCGGGAGGGGCCTACGAGCAGTACTTC

clone_size: .
j_call: TRBJ2-7
v_call: TRBV14
d_call: TRBD2
cdr3_aa: CASSPLTLGRSSYEQYF
cdr3_nt: TGTGCCAGCAGCCCACTCACGCTCGGGAGGTCGTCCTACGAGCAGTACTTC

clone_size: .
j_call: TRBJ1-1
v_call: TRBV7-9
d_call: .
cdr3_aa: CASSYPPGNPEAFF
cdr3_nt: TGTGCCAGCAGCTATCCCCCAGGGAACCCTGAAGCTTTCTTT

clone_size: once
j_call: TRBJ2-3
v_call: TRBV25-1
d_call: TRBD2
cdr3_aa: CASSESGTSPTQYF
cdr3_nt: TGTGCCAGCAGTGAATCCGGGACTAGCCCCACGCAGTATTTT

clone_size: .
j_call: TRBJ2-5
v_call: TRBV7-6
d_call: .
cdr3_aa: CASSSQETQYF
cdr3_nt: TGTGCCAGCAGCTCGCAAGAGACCCAGTACTTC

clone_size: .
j_call: TRBJ1-1
v_call: TRBV5-1
d_call: .
cdr3_aa: CASRYAGRPEAFF
cdr3_nt: TGCGCCAGTCGATATGCAGGCCGCCCTGAAGCTTTCTTT

clone_size: .
j_call: TRBJ2-3
v_call: TRBV19
d_call: .
cdr3_aa: CASSIGGADTQYF
cdr3_nt: TGTGCCAGTAGTATAGGGGGGGCAGATACGCAGTATTTT

clone_size: .
j_call: TRBJ1-2
v_call: TRBV19
d_call: TRBD1
cdr3_aa: CASSPTGGYSGYGYTF
cdr3_nt: TGTGCCAGTAGTCCGACAGGGGGTTATTCTGGCTATGGCTACACCTTC

clone_size: .
j_call: TRBJ2-2
v_call: TRBV25-1
d_call: .
cdr3_aa: CASSFEMNTGELFF
cdr3_nt: TGTGCCAGCAGCTTTGAGATGAACACCGGGGAGCTGTTTTTT

clone_size: .
j_call: TRBJ2-7
v_call: TRBV19
d_call: .
cdr3_aa: CASSIGPGYEQYF
cdr3_nt: TGTGCCAGTAGTATAGGTCCGGGGTACGAGCAGTACTTC

clone_size: .
j_call: TRBJ1-1
v_call: TRBV7-2
d_call: .
cdr3_aa: CASSPHGGNTEAFF
cdr3_nt: TGTGCCAGCAGCCCCCACGGGGGTAACACTGAAGCTTTCTTT

clone_size: .
j_call: TRBJ2-7
v_call: TRBV6-5
d_call: .
cdr3_aa: CASSYSRVYSYEQYF
cdr3_nt: TGTGCCAGCAGTTACTCGAGGGTTTACTCCTACGAGCAGTACTTC

clone_size: .
j_call: TRBJ1-3
v_call: TRBV5-6
d_call: .
cdr3_aa: CASSSPGGGNTIYF
cdr3_nt: TGTGCCAGCAGCTCCCCCGGGGGTGGAAACACCATATATTTT

clone_size: .
j_call: TRBJ2-5
v_call: TRBV2
d_call: TRBD2
cdr3_aa: CASTHPSGRGGETQYF
cdr3_nt: TGTGCCAGCACTCACCCTAGCGGGAGGGGCGGTGAGACCCAGTACTTC

clone_size: .
j_call: TRBJ1-2
v_call: TRBV25-1
d_call: TRBD1
cdr3_aa: CASGAGTANYGYTF
cdr3_nt: TGTGCCAGCGGTGCGGGGACAGCTAACTATGGCTACACCTTC

clone_size: .
j_call: TRBJ2-7
v_call: TRBV7-2
d_call: TRBD1
cdr3_aa: CASSLAGTGAYEQYF
cdr3_nt: TGTGCCAGCAGCTTAGCAGGGACAGGAGCCTACGAGCAGTACTTC

clone_size: .
j_call: TRBJ2-7
v_call: TRBV5-1
d_call: .
cdr3_aa: CASSFGVNYEQYF
cdr3_nt: TGCGCCAGCAGCTTCGGGGTCAACTACGAGCAGTACTTC

clone_size: .
j_call: TRBJ2-7
v_call: TRBV30
d_call: TRBD1
cdr3_aa: CAWSAGQGDEQYF
cdr3_nt: TGTGCCTGGAGCGCCGGACAGGGGGACGAGCAGTACTTC

clone_size: .
j_call: TRBJ1-4
v_call: TRBV6-5
d_call: TRBD1
cdr3_aa: CASSGTGANEKLFF
cdr3_nt: TGTGCCAGCAGTGGGACAGGGGCGAATGAAAAACTGTTTTTT

clone_size: .
j_call: TRBJ1-1
v_call: TRBV10-3
d_call: TRBD1
cdr3_aa: CAITGQGGSTEAFF
cdr3_nt: TGTGCCATCACCGGACAGGGAGGGAGCACTGAAGCTTTCTTT

clone_size: once
j_call: TRBJ2-1
v_call: TRBV9
d_call: .
cdr3_aa: CASSIQNGAYNEQFF
cdr3_nt: TGTGCCAGCAGCATACAGAATGGCGCCTACAATGAGCAGTTCTTC

clone_size: .
j_call: TRBJ1-1
v_call: TRBV2
d_call: TRBD1
cdr3_aa: CATRGQNTEAFF
cdr3_nt: TGTGCCACCAGGGGGCAGAACACTGAAGCTTTCTTT

clone_size: .
j_call: TRBJ1-6
v_call: TRBV30
d_call: .
cdr3_aa: CAWQRGVNSPLHF
cdr3_nt: TGTGCCTGGCAGCGGGGCGTTAATTCACCCCTCCACTTT